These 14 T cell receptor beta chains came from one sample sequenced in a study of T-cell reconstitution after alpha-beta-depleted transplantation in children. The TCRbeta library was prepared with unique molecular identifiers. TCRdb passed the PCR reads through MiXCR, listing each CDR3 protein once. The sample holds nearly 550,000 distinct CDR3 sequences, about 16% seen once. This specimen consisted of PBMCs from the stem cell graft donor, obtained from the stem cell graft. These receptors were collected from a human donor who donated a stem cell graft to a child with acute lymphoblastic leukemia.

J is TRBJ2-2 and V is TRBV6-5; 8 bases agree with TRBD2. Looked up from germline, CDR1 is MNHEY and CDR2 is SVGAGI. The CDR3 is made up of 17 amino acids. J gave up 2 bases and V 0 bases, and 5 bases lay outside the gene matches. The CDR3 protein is CASSYSKAGGNTGELFF. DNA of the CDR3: TGTGCCAGCAGTTACTCAAAGGCGGGAGGAAACACCGGGGAGCTGTTTTTT.

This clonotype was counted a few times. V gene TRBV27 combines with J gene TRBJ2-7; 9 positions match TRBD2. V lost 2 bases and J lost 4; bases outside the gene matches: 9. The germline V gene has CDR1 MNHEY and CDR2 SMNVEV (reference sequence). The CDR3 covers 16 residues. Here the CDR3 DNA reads TGTGCCAGCAGTTTACTAGCGGGGTACCCCTTGTACGAGCAGTACTTC. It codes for CASSLLAGYPLYEQYF.

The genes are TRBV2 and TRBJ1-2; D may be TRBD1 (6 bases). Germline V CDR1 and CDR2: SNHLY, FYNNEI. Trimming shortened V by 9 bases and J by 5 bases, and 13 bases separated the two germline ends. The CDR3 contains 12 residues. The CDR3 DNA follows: TGTGCCAGGATACAGGGCTCTTATGGCTACACCTTC. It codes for CARIQGSYGYTF. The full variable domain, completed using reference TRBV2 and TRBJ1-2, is EPEVTQTPSHQVTQMGQEVILRCVPISNHLYFYWYRQILGQKVEFLVSFYNNEISEKSEIFDDQFSVERPDGSNFTLKIRSTKLEDSAMYFCARIQGSYGYTFGSGTRLTVV.

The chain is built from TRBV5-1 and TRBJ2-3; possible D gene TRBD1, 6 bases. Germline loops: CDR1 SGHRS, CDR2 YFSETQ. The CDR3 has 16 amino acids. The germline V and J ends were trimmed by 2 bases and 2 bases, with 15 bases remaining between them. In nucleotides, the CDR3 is TGCGCCAGCAGCTTCACCGGGACATATAACACAGATACGCAGTATTTT. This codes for CASSFTGTYNTDTQYF.

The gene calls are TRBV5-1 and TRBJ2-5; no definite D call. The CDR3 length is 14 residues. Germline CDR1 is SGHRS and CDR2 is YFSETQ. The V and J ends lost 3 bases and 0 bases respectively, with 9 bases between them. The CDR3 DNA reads TGCGCCAGCAGCTCTTGGTTCGACCAAGAGACCCAGTACTTC. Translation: CASSSWFDQETQYF.

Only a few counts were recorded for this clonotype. CDR3 amino acids: CSARDAGGVYEQYF. CDR3 sequence (DNA): TGCAGTGCTAGAGATGCGGGAGGAGTTTACGAGCAGTACTTC. The V and J genes are TRBV20-1 and TRBJ2-7; TRBD2 matches 8 bases. From germline, CDR1 is DFQATT and CDR2 SNEGSKA (reference sequence). Trimming at V came to 0 bases and at J to 4 bases, leaving 5 bases not matched to a gene. The CDR3 length is 14 residues.

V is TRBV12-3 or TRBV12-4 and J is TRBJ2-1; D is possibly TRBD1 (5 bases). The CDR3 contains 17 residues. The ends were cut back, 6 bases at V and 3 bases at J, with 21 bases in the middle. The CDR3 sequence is CASRAFTGVGVYNEQFF. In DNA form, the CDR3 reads TGTGCCAGCAGAGCCTTTACCGGCGTAGGGGTCTACAATGAGCAGTTCTTC.

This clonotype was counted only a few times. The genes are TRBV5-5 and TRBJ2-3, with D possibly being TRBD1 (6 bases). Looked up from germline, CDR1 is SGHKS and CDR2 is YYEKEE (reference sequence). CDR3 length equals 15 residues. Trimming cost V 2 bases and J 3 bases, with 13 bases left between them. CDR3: CASSFGGLLTDTQYF. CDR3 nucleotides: TGTGCCAGCAGCTTTGGGGGCCTTCTTACAGATACGCAGTATTTT.

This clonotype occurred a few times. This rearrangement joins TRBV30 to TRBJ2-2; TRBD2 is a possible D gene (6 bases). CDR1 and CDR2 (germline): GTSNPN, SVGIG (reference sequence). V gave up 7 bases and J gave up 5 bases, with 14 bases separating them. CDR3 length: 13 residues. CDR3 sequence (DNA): TGTGCCTACACGGGGGTTGGGACCGGGGAGCTGTTTTTT. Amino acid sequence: CAYTGVGTGELFF.

The CDR3 nucleotides read TGTGCCAGCAGTCCCCTAGCGGACAGGGTATTCGAGCAGTACTTC. Translating it yields CASSPLADRVFEQYF. The genes are TRBV27 and TRBJ2-7; D is possibly TRBD1 (8 bases). Germline V gene data show CDR1 as MNHEY and CDR2 as SMNVEV (reference sequence). This CDR3 has 15 residues. Trimming left V 5 bases short and J 6 bases short, with 20 bases between.

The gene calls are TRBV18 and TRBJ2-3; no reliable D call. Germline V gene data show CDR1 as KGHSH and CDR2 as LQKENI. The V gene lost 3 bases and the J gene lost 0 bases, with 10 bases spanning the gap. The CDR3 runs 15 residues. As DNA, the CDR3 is TGTGCCAGCTCACCGGAGCAGAGGAGCACAGATACGCAGTATTTT. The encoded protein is CASSPEQRSTDTQYF. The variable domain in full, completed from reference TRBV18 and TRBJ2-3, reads NAGVMQNPRHLVRRRGQEARLRCSPMKGHSHVYWYRQLPEEGLKFMVYLQKENIIDESGMPKERFSAEFPKEGPSILRIQQVVRGDSAAYFCASSPEQRSTDTQYFGPGTRLTVL.

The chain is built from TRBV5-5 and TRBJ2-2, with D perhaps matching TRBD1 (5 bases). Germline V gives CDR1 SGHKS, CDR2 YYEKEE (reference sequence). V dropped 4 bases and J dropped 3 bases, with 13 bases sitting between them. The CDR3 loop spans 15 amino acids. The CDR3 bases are TGTGCCAGCAGCCCCGACGACAGACACACCGGGGAGCTGTTTTTT. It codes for CASSPDDRHTGELFF.

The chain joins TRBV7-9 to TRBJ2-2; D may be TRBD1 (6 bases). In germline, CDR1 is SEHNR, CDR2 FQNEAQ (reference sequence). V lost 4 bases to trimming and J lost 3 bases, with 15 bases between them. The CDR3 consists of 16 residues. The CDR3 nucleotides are TGTGCCAGCAGCTCGCTAGACCGGACAGACACCGGGGAGCTGTTTTTT. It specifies CASSSLDRTDTGELFF. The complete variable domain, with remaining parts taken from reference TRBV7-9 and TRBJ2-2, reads DTGVSQNPRHKITKRGQNVTFRCDPISEHNRLYWYRQTLGQGPEFLTYFQNEAQLEKSRLLSDRFSAERPKGSFSTLEIQRTEQGDSAMYLCASSSLDRTDTGELFFGEGSRLTVL.

CDR3 sequence: CSAPTSGRAPKDTQYF. CDR3 in DNA: TGCAGTGCTCCTACTAGCGGGAGGGCCCCTAAAGATACGCAGTATTTT. This chain connects TRBV20-1 to TRBJ2-3; 13 bases are shared with TRBD2. The CDR3 totals 16 residues. Per germline, CDR1 DFQATT and CDR2 SNEGSKA (reference sequence). With 5 bases clipped from V and 5 bases from J, the junction kept 10 bases outside the gene matches.